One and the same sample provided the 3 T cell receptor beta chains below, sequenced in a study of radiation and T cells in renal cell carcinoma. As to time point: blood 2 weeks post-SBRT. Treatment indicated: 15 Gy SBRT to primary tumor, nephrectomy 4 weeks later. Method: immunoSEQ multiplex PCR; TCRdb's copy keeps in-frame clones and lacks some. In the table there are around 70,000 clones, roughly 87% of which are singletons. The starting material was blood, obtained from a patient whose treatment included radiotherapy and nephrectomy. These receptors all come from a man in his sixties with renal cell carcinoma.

The chain's CDR3 is CASAWGGTDTQYF. The CDR3 DNA sequence: TGCGCCAGCGCCTGGGGAGGCACAGATACGCAGTATTTT. The chain links TRBV5-1 to TRBJ2-3; the D gene is possibly TRBD2 (5 bases). Germline CDR1 reads SGHRS; CDR2 reads YFSETQ. V dropped 7 bases and J dropped 1 base, with 10 bases sitting between them. CDR3 length: 13 residues.

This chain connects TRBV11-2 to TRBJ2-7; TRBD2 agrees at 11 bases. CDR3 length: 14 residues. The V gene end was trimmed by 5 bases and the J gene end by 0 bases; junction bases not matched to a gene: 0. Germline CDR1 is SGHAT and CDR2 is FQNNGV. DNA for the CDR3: TGTGCCAGCAGCCTAGCGGGAGGCTCCTACGAGCAGTACTTC. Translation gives CASSLAGGSYEQYF. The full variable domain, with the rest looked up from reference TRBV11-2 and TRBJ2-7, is EAGVAQSPRYKIIEKRQSVAFWCNPISGHATLYWYQQILGQGPKLLIQFQNNGVVDDSQLPKDRFSAERLKGVDSTLKIQPAKLEDSAVYLCASSLAGGSYEQYFGPGTRLTVT.

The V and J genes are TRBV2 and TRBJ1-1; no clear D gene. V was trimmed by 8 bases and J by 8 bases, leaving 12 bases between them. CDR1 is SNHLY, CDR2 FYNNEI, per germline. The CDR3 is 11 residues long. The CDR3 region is CASRIMGEAFF. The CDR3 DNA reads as TGTGCCAGCCGCATTATGGGGGAAGCTTTCTTT.